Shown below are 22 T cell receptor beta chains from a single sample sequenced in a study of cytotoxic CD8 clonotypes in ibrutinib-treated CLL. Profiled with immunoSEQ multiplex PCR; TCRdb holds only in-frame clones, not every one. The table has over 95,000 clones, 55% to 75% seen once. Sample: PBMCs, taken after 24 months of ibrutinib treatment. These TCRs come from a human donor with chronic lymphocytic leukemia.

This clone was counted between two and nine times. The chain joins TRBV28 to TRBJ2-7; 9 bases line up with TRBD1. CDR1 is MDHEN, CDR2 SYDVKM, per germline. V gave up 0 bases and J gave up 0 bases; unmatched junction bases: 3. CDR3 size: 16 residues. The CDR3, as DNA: TGTGCCAGCAGTTTATGGATGGGACAGGGCTCCTACGAGCAGTACTTC. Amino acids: CASSLWMGQGSYEQYF.

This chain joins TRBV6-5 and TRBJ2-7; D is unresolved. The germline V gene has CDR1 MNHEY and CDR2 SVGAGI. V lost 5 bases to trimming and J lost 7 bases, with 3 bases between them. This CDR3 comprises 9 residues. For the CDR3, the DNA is TGTGCCAGCAGTCAGGAGCAGTACTTC. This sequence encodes CASSQEQYF.

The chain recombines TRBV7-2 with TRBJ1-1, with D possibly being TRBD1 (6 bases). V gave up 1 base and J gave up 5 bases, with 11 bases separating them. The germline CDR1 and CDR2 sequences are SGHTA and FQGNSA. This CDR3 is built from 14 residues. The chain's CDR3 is CASSLDRGLTEAFF. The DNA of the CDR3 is TGTGCCAGCAGCTTAGACCGGGGGCTGACTGAAGCTTTCTTT. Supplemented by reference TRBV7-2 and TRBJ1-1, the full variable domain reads GAGVSQSPSNKVTEKGKDVELRCDPISGHTALYWYRQSLGQGLEFLIYFQGNSAPDKSGLPSDRFSAERTGGSVSTLTIQRTQQEDSAVYLCASSLDRGLTEAFFGQGTRLTVV.

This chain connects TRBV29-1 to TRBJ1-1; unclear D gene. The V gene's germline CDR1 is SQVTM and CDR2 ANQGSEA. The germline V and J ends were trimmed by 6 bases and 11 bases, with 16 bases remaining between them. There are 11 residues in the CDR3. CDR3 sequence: CSVSFGQRAFF. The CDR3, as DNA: TGCAGCGTCAGCTTCGGGCAGAGGGCTTTCTTT.

In nucleotides, the CDR3 is TGTGCCAGCTCACCCCCGGGGCCAGATACGCAGTATTTT. Its translation is CASSPPGPDTQYF. The chain carries TRBV18 and TRBJ2-3; either TRBD1 or TRBD2 may supply D (5 bases each). V lost 3 bases, J lost 4 bases, and 8 bases lay in between. Germline V gene lookup returns CDR1 KGHSH and CDR2 LQKENI. CDR3 length: 13 amino acids.

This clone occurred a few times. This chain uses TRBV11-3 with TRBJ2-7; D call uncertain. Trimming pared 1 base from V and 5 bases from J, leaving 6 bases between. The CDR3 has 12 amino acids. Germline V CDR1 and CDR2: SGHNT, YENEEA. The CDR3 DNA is TGTGCCAGCAGCTTAGTTCCCCACGAGCAGTACTTC. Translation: CASSLVPHEQYF.

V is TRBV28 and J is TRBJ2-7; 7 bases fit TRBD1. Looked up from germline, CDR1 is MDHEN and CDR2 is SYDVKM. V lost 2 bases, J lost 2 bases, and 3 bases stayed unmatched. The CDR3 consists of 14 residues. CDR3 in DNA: TGTGCCAGCAGTTTAGCAGGGGGTCCCTACGAGCAGTACTTC. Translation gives CASSLAGGPYEQYF. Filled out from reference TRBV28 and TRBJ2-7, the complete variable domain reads DVKVTQSSRYLVKRTGEKVFLECVQDMDHENMFWYRQDPGLGLRLIYFSYDVKMKEKGDIPEGYSVSREKKERFSLILESASTNQTSMYLCASSLAGGPYEQYFGPGTRLTVT.

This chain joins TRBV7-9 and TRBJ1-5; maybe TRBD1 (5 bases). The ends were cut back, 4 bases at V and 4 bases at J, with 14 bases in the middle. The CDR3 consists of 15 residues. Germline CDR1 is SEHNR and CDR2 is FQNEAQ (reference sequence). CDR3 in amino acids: CASSSTRGKNQPQHF. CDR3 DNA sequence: TGTGCCAGCAGCTCTACGAGGGGCAAAAATCAGCCCCAGCATTTT. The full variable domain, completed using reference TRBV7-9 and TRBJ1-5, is DTGVSQNPRHKITKRGQNVTFRCDPISEHNRLYWYRQTLGQGPEFLTYFQNEAQLEKSRLLSDRFSAERPKGSFSTLEIQRTEQGDSAMYLCASSSTRGKNQPQHFGDGTRLSIL.

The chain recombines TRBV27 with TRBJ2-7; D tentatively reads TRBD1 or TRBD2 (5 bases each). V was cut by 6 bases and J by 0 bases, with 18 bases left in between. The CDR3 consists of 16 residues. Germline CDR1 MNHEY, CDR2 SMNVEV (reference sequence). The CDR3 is CASSPRGDFSSYEQYF. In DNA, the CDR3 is TGTGCCAGCAGCCCCCGAGGGGATTTTAGCTCCTACGAGCAGTACTTC.

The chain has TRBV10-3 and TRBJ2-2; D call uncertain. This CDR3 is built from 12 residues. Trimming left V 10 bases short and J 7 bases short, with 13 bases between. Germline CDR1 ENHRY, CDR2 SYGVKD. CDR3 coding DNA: TGTGCCACCACCCCAGGCAGCGGGGAGCTGTTTTTT. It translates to CATTPGSGELFF.

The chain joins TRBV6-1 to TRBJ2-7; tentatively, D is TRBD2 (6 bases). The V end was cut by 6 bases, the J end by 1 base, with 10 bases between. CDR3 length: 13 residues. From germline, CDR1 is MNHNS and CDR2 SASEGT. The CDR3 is CASRSGRSYEQYF. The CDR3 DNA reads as TGTGCCAGCAGGTCAGGGAGGTCCTACGAGCAGTACTTC.

CDR3 residues: CASSGPGTSGAPHWQFF. The CDR3 region has the DNA TGTGCCAGCAGCGGTCCCGGGACTAGCGGGGCGCCACATTGGCAGTTCTTC. This chain connects TRBV7-8 to TRBJ2-1; 13 bases map to TRBD2. Germline values: CDR1 SGHVS, CDR2 FQNEAQ. The CDR3 covers 17 residues. The junction had 16 bases not matched to a gene; V was cut back by 5 bases and J by 12 bases.

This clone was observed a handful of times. The CDR3 loop is CASSVRAHSEGTQYF. Here the CDR3 DNA reads TGTGCCAGCAGTGTCAGGGCGCATTCGGAGGGGACCCAGTACTTC. The chain combines TRBV6-1 with TRBJ2-5, with TRBD2 as a possible D gene (6 bases). This CDR3 is 15 amino acids long. Trimming pared 4 bases from V and 7 bases from J, leaving 19 bases between. Germline V CDR1 and CDR2: MNHNS, SASEGT.

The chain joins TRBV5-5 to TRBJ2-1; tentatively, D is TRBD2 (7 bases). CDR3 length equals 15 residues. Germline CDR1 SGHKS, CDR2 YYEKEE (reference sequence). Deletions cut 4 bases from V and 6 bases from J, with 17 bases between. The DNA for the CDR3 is TGTGCCAGCAGCGATCGGGGAGGGGGTACCAATGAGCAGTTCTTC. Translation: CASSDRGGGTNEQFF.

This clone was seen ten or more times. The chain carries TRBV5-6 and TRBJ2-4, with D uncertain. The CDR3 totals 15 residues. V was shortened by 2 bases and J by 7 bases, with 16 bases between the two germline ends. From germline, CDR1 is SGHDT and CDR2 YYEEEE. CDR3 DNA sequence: TGTGCCAGCAGCTTAGAGCCCCGCTTTGAGAACATTCAGTACTTC. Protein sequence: CASSLEPRFENIQYF.

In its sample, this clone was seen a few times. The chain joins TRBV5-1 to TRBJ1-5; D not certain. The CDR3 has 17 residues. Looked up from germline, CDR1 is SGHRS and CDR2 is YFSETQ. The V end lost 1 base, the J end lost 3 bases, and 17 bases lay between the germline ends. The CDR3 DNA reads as TGCGCCAGCAGCTTGACCCCTACCATGGGTAACAATCAGCCCCAGCATTTT. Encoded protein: CASSLTPTMGNNQPQHF.

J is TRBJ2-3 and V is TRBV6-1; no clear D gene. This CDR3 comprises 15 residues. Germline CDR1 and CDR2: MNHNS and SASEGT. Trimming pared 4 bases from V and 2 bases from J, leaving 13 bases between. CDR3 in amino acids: CASSAAPQATDTQYF. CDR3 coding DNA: TGTGCCAGCAGTGCGGCACCCCAGGCCACAGATACGCAGTATTTT.

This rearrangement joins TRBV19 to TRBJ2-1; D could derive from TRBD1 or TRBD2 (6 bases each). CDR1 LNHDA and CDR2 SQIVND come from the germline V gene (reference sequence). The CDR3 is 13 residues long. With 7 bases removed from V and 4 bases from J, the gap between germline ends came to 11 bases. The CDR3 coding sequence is TGTGCCAGTACACGGGGGCCATACAATGAGCAGTTCTTC. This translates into CASTRGPYNEQFF. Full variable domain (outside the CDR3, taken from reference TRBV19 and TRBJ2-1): DGGITQSPKYLFRKEGQNVTLSCEQNLNHDAMYWYRQDPGQGLRLIYYSQIVNDFQKGDIAEGYSVSREKKESFPLTVTSAQKNPTAFYLCASTRGPYNEQFFGPGTRLTVL.

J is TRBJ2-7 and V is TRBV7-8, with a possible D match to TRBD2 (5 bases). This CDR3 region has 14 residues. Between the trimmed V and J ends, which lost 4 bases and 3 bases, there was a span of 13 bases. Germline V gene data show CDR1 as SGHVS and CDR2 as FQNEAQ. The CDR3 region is CASSSRDINYEQYF. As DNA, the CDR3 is TGTGCCAGCAGCTCCCGGGATATAAACTACGAGCAGTACTTC.

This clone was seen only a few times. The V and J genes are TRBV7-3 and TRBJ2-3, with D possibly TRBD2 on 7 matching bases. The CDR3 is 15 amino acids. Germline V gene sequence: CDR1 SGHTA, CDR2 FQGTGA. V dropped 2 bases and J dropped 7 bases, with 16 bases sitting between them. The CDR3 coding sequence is TGTGCCAGCAGCTTAGGTCTGCGGGGGCAGAATACGCAGTATTTT. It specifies CASSLGLRGQNTQYF.

The CDR3 region is CASSPAPVFTGELFF. DNA for the CDR3: TGCGCCAGCAGCCCGGCTCCAGTCTTCACCGGGGAGCTGTTTTTT. The rearrangement links TRBV5-1 to TRBJ2-2; D remains unclear. Germline CDR1 reads SGHRS; CDR2 reads YFSETQ. There are 15 residues in the CDR3. The V gene lost 4 bases and the J gene lost 4 bases, with 14 bases spanning the gap. Full variable domain (outside the CDR3, taken from reference TRBV5-1 and TRBJ2-2): KAGVTQTPRYLIKTRGQQVTLSCSPISGHRSVSWYQQTPGQGLQFLFEYFSETQRNKGNFPGRFSGRQFSNSRSEMNVSTLELGDSALYLCASSPAPVFTGELFFGEGSRLTVL.

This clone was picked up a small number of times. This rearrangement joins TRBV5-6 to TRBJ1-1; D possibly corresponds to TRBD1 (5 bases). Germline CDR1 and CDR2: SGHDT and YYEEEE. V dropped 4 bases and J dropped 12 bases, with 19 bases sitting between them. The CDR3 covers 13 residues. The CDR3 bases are TGTGCCAGCAGCCGAGCGGGGACCGCTGGACCTTTCTTT. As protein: CASSRAGTAGPFF.